One sample yielded the 11 T cell receptor beta chains listed below, sequenced in a study of OX40 agonist ivuxolimab in advanced cancers. Using immunoSEQ multiplex PCR, the repertoire was profiled, and TCRdb retains in-frame clones only, with some absent. This table has around 40,000 clones, about 87% appearing once. Sequencing was performed on CD4+ or CD8+ T cells sorted from blood, taken in a trial of the OX40 agonist ivuxolimab. These receptors were obtained from an adult with an advanced solid tumor such as melanoma, head and neck, liver or kidney cancer.

V usage is TRBV15 and J usage is TRBJ2-2, with 12 bases identical to TRBD2. The CDR3 is made up of 18 amino acids. Germline CDR1 reads LNHNV; CDR2 reads YYDKDF (reference sequence). V shed 4 bases and J 2 bases; nucleotides not matched to a gene: 8. This CDR3 reads CATSTLRGLAGNTGELFF. DNA for the CDR3: TGTGCCACCAGCACTCTACGTGGACTAGCGGGAAACACCGGGGAGCTGTTTTTT.

The rearrangement uses TRBV30 and TRBJ2-3; D unclear. The CDR3 contains 13 residues. The V end was cut by 8 bases, the J end by 0 bases, with 12 bases between. Germline V lookup: CDR1 GTSNPN, CDR2 SVGIG (reference sequence). The chain's CDR3 is CARGPSSTDTQYF. Written as DNA, the CDR3 is TGTGCCCGAGGCCCTTCTAGCACAGATACGCAGTATTTT.

This chain uses TRBV29-1 with TRBJ2-5; D ambiguous. CDR1 SQVTM and CDR2 ANQGSEA come from the germline V gene. V was clipped by 2 bases and J by 3 bases, with 4 bases between them. The CDR3 covers 11 residues. This CDR3 reads CSVEREETQYF. DNA for the CDR3: TGCAGCGTTGAAAGGGAAGAGACCCAGTACTTC.

The V gene is TRBV28, the J gene TRBJ2-3, with TRBD1 as a possible D gene (5 bases). Trimming took 3 bases from V and 8 from J, leaving 15 bases between them. This CDR3 comprises 14 residues. Per germline, CDR1 MDHEN and CDR2 SYDVKM. The CDR3 loop reads CASSLDRRGGTQYF. The DNA for the CDR3 is TGTGCCAGCAGTTTGGATAGAAGGGGCGGTACGCAGTATTTT.

V gene TRBV5-6 combines with J gene TRBJ2-1, with 14 bases lining up with TRBD2. The CDR3 has 15 amino acids. The V gene's germline CDR1 is SGHDT and CDR2 YYEEEE. Unmatched junction bases numbered 3, after V lost 3 bases and J lost 7 bases. CDR3 in amino acids: CASSSGTSGRNEQFF. CDR3 bases: TGTGCCAGCAGCTCCGGGACTAGCGGGAGAAATGAGCAGTTCTTC.

The chain uses TRBV6-5 and TRBJ1-1; no clear D. The CDR3 is 16 residues long. V was trimmed by 1 base and J by 0 bases, leaving 12 bases between them. Per the germline V gene, CDR1 is MNHEY and CDR2 is SVGAGI. The chain's CDR3 is CASSYYRTALNTEAFF. The CDR3 DNA sequence: TGTGCCAGCAGTTACTACCGTACAGCCTTGAACACTGAAGCTTTCTTT.

The chain carries TRBV5-8 and TRBJ1-3, with TRBD1 matching 7 bases. The V and J ends lost 2 bases and 0 bases, in that order; junction bases with no gene match: 5. Germline lookup yields CDR1 SGHTS and CDR2 YDEGEE. The CDR3 runs to 16 residues. The CDR3 DNA reads TGTGCCAGCAGCTTTCTGACAGGGACCTCTGGAAACACCATATATTTT. This translates into CASSFLTGTSGNTIYF.

CDR3 region: CASSPSPGQGRWDEQYF. In DNA form, the CDR3 reads TGTGCCAGCAGCCCCTCCCCGGGACAGGGGAGGTGGGACGAGCAGTACTTC. This sequence joins TRBV7-2 and TRBJ2-7; 10 bases align to TRBD1. The CDR3 has 17 residues. V shed 5 bases and J 5 bases; nucleotides not matched to a gene: 15. Germline V lookup: CDR1 SGHTA, CDR2 FQGNSA.

The rearrangement joins TRBV10-1 to TRBJ2-2; D is unresolved. Trimming removed 8 bases at V and 7 bases at J, with 11 bases between. Germline assignment: CDR1 WNHNN and CDR2 SYGVQD (reference sequence). This CDR3 region has 12 residues. CDR3 in amino acids: CASGRFSGELFF. In DNA, the CDR3 is TGCGCCAGCGGGCGGTTTAGCGGGGAGCTGTTTTTT.

This clone has a single count. V usage is TRBV6-9 and J usage is TRBJ2-1, with D possibly being TRBD1 (7 bases). The CDR3 contains 15 residues. V was clipped by 10 bases and J by 4 bases, with 20 bases between them. Germline values: CDR1 MNHGY, CDR2 SVAAGI. CDR3 nucleotide sequence: TGTGCCACCTTAGGGGGGACAGCCCTTTACAATGAGCAGTTCTTC. Its translation is CATLGGTALYNEQFF.

The rearrangement uses TRBV27 and TRBJ1-6, with 7 positions matching TRBD1. In germline, CDR1 is MNHEY, CDR2 SMNVEV (reference sequence). The CDR3 has 12 amino acids. V shed 8 bases and J 6 bases; nucleotides not matched to a gene: 1. The CDR3 is CASGTVNSPLHF. In DNA, the CDR3 is TGTGCCAGCGGGACAGTTAATTCACCCCTCCACTTT.